The rows below give T cell receptor beta chains drawn from one sample of a study of blood T cells in healthy people across ages. TCRdb re-analysed the 5' RACE reads in MiXCR, keeping a single row per CDR3 protein. The sample shows 1.8 million or so distinct CDR3 sequences, around 42% of them seen only once. The sequenced sample was blood. The receptors stem from a human donor in good health. The conserved cysteine and the conserved F or W are not part of the CDR3 here.

v_gene,j_gene,CDR3aa
TRBV9,TRBJ1-5,ASSVDAGNQPQH
TRBV10-3,TRBJ2-1,AIWTSGGPRSYNEQF
TRBV5-1,.,ASSPEGGLAGYYEQY
TRBV11-2,TRBJ2-7,ASSLILRKQGEIYEQY
TRBV6-5,TRBJ2-1,ASSYYDRDEQF
TRBV20-1,TRBJ2-1,SARVGEPYNEQF
TRBV9,TRBJ2-3,ASSGSGATRDTQY
TRBV7-3,TRBJ1-6,ASSLHGTGYSPLH
TRBV5-1,TRBJ2-7,ASSLGRFTGEQY
TRBV28,TRBJ2-1,ASSSRRGLREQF
TRBV12-3/TRBV12-4,TRBJ1-1,ASSLIQGNTEAF
TRBV12-3/TRBV12-4,TRBJ2-1,ASGLTVAPYNEQF
TRBV20-1,.,SARKGQGDPETQY
TRBV29-1,TRBJ1-1,SVRLRGGSTEAF
TRBV7-3,TRBJ2-5,ASSRARLETQY
TRBV20-1,TRBJ2-1,SAVPGLAGGDEQF
TRBV7-9,TRBJ2-1,ASSFSGGRYSYNEQF
TRBV4-2,TRBJ2-1,ASSHSGRFGYNEQF
TRBV29-1,TRBJ1-4,SVEVPDRTTTNEKLF
TRBV7-2,TRBJ2-1,ASSKDIRSYNEQF
TRBV4-1,TRBJ1-6,ASSQDRAADSPLH
TRBV15,TRBJ2-1,ATSEGGPYYNEQF